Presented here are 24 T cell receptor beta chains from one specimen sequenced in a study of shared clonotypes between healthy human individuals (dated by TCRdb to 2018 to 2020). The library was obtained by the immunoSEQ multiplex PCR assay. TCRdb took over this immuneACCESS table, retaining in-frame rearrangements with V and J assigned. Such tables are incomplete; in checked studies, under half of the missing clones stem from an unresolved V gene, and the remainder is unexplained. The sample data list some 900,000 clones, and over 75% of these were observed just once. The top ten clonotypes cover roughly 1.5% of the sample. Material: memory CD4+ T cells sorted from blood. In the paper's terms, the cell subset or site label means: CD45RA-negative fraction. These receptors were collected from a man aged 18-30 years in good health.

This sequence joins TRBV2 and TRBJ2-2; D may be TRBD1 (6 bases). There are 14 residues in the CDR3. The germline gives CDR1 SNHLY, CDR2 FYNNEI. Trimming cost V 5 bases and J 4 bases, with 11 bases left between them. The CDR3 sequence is CASSSAGATGELFF. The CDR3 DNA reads TGTGCCAGCAGTTCCGCAGGGGCCACCGGGGAGCTGTTTTTT.

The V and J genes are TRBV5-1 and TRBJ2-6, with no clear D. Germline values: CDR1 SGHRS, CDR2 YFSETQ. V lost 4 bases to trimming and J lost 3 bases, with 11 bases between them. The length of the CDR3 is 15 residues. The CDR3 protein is CASSPDWGGANVLTF. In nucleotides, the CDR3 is TGCGCCAGCAGCCCCGATTGGGGTGGGGCCAACGTCCTGACTTTC.

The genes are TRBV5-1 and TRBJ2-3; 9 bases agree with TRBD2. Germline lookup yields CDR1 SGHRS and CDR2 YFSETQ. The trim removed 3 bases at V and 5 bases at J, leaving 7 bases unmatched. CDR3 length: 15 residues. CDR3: CASSSGYSGGDTQYF. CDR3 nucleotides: TGCGCCAGCAGCTCCGGTTATAGCGGGGGAGATACGCAGTATTTT.

The CDR3 DNA sequence: TGTGCCAGCAGCAGGGGGGACAGGGGAGGTGAAAAACTGTTTTTT. It encodes CASSRGDRGGEKLFF. This chain connects TRBV5-8 to TRBJ1-4; 10 bases agree with TRBD1. V trimming: 4 bases; J trimming: 7 bases; junction bases outside the gene matches: 7. The CDR3 has 15 amino acids. Germline CDR1 and CDR2: SGHTS and YDEGEE. Full variable domain (remainder filled in from reference TRBV5-8 and TRBJ1-4): EAGVTQSPTHLIKTRGQQATLRCSPISGHTSVYWYQQALGLGLQFLLWYDEGEERNRGNFPPRFSGRQFPNYSSELNVNALELEDSALYLCASSRGDRGGEKLFFGSGTQLSVL.

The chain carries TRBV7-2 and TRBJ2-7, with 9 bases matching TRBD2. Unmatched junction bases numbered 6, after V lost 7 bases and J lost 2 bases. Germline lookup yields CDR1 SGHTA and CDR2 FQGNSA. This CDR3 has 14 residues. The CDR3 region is CASTSGTRPYEQYF. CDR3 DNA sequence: TGTGCCAGCACTAGCGGGACAAGGCCCTACGAGCAGTACTTC.

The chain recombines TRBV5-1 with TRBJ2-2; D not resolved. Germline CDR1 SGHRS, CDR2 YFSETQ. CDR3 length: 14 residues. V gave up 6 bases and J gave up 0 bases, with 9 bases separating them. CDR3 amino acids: CASTPSANTGELFF. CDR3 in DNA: TGCGCCAGCACCCCGAGCGCGAACACCGGGGAGCTGTTTTTT.

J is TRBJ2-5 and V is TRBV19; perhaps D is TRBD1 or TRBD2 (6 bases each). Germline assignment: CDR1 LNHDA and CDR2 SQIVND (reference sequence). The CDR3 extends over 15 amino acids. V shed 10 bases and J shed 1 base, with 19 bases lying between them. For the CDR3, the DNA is TGTGCCACAACTCCCGGAGGGGGGTCCCAAGAGACCCAGTACTTC. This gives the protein CATTPGGGSQETQYF.

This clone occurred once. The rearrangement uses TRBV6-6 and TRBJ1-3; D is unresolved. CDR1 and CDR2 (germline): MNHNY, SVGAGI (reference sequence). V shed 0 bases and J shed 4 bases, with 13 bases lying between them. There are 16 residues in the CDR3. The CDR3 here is CASSYSSRSTGNTIYF. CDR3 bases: TGTGCCAGCAGTTACTCGAGTCGTTCGACGGGAAACACCATATATTTT.

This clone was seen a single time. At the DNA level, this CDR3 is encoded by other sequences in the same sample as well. This CDR3 reads CASSLASYNEQFF. CDR3 sequence (DNA): TGTGCCAGCAGCTTAGCGTCCTACAATGAGCAGTTCTTC. The gene calls are TRBV11-2 and TRBJ2-1, with D unresolved. Germline values: CDR1 SGHAT, CDR2 FQNNGV. This CDR3 has 13 amino acids. The V end was cut by 1 base, the J end by 1 base, with 2 bases between.

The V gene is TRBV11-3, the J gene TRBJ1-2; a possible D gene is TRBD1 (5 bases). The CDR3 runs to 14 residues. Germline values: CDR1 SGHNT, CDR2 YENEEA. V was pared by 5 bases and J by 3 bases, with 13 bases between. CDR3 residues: CASSPTWGDYGYTF. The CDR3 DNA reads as TGTGCCAGCAGCCCGACGTGGGGGGACTATGGCTACACCTTC.

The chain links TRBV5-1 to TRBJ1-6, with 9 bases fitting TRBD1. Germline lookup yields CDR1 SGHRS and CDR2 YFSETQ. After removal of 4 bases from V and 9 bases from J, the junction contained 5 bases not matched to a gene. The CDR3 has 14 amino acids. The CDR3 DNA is TGCGCCAGCAGCGCCGGGACAGGGAGTTCACCCCTCCACTTT. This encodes CASSAGTGSSPLHF.

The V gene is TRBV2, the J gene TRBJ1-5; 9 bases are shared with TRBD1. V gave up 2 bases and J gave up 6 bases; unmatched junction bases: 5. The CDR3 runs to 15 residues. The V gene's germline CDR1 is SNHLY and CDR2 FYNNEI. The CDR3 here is CASSETGQGTQPQHF. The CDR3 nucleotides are TGTGCCAGCAGTGAAACGGGACAGGGTACTCAGCCCCAGCATTTT. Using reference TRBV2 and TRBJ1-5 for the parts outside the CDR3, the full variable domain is EPEVTQTPSHQVTQMGQEVILRCVPISNHLYFYWYRQILGQKVEFLVSFYNNEISEKSEIFDDQFSVERPDGSNFTLKIRSTKLEDSAMYFCASSETGQGTQPQHFGDGTRLSIL.

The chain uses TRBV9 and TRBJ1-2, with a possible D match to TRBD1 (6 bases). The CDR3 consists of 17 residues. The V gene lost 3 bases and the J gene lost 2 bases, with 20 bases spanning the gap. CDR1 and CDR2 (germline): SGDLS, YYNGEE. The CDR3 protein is CASSEPIRQDGNYGYTF. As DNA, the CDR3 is TGTGCCAGCAGCGAGCCGATTAGACAGGACGGAAACTATGGCTACACCTTC.

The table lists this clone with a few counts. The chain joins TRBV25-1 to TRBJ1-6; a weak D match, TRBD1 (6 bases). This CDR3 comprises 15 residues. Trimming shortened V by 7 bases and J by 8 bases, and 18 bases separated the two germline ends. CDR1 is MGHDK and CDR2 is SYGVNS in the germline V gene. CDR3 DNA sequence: TGTGCCAGCACAACGGGCCAGGGGTTCTATTCACCCCTCCACTTT. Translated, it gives CASTTGQGFYSPLHF.

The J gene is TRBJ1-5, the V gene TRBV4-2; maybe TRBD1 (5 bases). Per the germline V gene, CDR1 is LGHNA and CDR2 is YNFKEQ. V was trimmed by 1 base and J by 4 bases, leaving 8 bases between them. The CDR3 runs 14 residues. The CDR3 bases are TGTGCCAGCAGCCAAGCAGGGATTAATCAGCCCCAGCATTTT. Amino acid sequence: CASSQAGINQPQHF.

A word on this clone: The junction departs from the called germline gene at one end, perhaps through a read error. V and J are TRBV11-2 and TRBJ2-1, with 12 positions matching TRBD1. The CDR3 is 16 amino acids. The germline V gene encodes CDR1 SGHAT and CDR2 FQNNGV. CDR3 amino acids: CASILGRDRGLDEQFF. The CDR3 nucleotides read TGTGCCAGCATCTTAGGAAGGGACAGGGGGCTCGATGAGCAGTTCTTC.

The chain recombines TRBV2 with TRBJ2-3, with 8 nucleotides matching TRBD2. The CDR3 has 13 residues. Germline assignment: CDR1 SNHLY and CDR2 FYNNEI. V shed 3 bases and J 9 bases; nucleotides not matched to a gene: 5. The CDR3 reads CASSDLLAATQYF. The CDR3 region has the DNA TGTGCCAGCAGTGACTTACTAGCGGCGACGCAGTATTTT.

The CDR3 spells CASSVESDSYEQYF. For the CDR3, the DNA is TGTGCCAGCAGCGTAGAGTCGGATTCCTACGAGCAGTACTTC. The genes are TRBV9 and TRBJ2-7; no firm D call. Looked up from germline, CDR1 is SGDLS and CDR2 is YYNGEE. This CDR3 region has 14 residues. V lost 0 bases and J lost 1, with 8 bases in between.

The CDR3 region is CASTTGQGYQPQHF. The CDR3 DNA follows: TGTGCCAGCACTACAGGACAGGGCTATCAGCCCCAGCATTTT. The chain is built from TRBV2 and TRBJ1-5; 8 positions match TRBD1. The J segment lost 5 bases and the V segment lost 7 bases, leaving 7 bases of the junction unmatched. The germline gives CDR1 SNHLY, CDR2 FYNNEI. The CDR3 is 14 residues long.

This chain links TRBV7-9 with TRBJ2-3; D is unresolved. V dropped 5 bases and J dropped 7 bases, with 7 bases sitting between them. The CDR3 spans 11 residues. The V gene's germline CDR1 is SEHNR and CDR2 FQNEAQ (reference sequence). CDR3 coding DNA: TGTGCCAGCAGCCAAGAGAATACGCAGTATTTT. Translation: CASSQENTQYF.

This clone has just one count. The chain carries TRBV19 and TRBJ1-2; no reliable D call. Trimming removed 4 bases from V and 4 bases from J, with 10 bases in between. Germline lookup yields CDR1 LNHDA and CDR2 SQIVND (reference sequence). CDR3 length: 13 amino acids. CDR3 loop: CASSSQSFYGYTF. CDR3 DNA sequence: TGTGCCAGTAGTAGCCAGAGTTTCTATGGCTACACCTTC.

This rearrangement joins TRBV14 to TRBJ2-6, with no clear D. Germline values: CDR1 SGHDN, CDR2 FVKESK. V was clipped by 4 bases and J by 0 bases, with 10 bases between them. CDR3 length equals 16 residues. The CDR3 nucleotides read TGTGCCAGCAGCCGTGGAACTACCTCTGGGGCCAACGTCCTGACTTTC. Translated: CASSRGTTSGANVLTF.

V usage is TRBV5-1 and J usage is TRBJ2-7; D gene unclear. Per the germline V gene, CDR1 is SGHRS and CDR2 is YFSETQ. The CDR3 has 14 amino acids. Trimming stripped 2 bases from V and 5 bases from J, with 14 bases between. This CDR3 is CASSLGQRSHEQYF. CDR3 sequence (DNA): TGCGCCAGCAGCTTAGGCCAGAGAAGCCACGAGCAGTACTTC.

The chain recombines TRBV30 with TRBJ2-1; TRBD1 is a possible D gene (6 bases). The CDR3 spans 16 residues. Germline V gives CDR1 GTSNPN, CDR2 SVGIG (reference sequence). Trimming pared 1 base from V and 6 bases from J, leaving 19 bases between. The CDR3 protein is CAWSEQRPTRGNEQFF. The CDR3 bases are TGTGCCTGGAGTGAGCAGAGGCCCACCAGGGGCAATGAGCAGTTCTTC. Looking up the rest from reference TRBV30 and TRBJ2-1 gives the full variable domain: SQTIHQWPATLVQPVGSPLSLECTVEGTSNPNLYWYRQAAGRGLQLLFYSVGIGQISSEVPQNLSASRPQDRQFILSSKKLLLSDSGFYLCAWSEQRPTRGNEQFFGPGTRLTVL.